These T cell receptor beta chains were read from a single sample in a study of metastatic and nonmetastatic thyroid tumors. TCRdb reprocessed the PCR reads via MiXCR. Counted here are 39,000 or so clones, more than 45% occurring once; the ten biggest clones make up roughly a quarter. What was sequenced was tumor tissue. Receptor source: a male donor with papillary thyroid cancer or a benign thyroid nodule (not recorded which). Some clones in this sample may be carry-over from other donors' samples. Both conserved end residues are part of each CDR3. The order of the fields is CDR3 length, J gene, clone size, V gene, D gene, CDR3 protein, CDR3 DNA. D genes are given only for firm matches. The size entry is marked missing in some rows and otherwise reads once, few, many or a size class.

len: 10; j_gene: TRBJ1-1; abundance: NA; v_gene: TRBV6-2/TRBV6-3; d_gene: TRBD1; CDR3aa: CASSDRAAFF; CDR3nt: TGTGCCAGCAGTGACAGGGCGGCTTTCTTT
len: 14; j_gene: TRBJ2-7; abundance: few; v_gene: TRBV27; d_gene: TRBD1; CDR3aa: CASSTRDRGFEQYF; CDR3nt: TGTGCCAGCAGCACCCGGGACAGGGGTTTCGAGCAGTACTTC
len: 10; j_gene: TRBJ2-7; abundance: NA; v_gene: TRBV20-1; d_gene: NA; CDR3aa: CSARSYEQYF; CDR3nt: TGCAGTGCTAGATCCTACGAGCAGTACTTC
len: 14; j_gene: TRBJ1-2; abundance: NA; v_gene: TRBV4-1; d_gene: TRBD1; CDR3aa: CASSQLGQEGGYTF; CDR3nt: TGCGCCAGCAGCCAATTGGGACAGGAAGGTGGCTACACCTTC
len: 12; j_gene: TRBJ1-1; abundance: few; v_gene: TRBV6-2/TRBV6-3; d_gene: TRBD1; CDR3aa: CASSYRRGQAFF; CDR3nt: TGTGCCAGCAGTTATAGGCGGGGACAGGCTTTCTTT
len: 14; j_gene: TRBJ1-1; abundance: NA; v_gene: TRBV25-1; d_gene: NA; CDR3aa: CASGEGAENTEAFF; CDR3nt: TGTGCCAGCGGTGAAGGGGCGGAAAACACTGAAGCTTTCTTT
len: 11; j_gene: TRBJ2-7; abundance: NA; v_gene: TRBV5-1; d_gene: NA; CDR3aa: CASSFGNEQYF; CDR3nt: TGCGCCAGCAGCTTCGGCAACGAGCAGTACTTC
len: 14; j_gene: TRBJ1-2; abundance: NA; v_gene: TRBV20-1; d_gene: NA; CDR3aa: CSARHRDTNYGYTF; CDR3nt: TGCAGTGCTAGGCACAGGGATACTAACTATGGCTACACCTTC
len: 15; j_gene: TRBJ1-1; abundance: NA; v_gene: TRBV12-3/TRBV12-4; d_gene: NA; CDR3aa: CASSIGSGRWTEAFF; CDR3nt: TGTGCCAGCAGTATAGGCAGCGGGCGATGGACTGAAGCTTTCTTT
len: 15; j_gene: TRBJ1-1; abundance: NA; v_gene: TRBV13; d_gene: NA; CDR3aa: CASSPPRDSNTEAFF; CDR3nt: TGTGCCAGCAGCCCCCCTCGGGATAGTAACACTGAAGCTTTCTTT
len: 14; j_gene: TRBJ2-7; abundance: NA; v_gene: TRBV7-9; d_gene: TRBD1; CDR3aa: CASSFGDRTYEQYF; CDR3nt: TGTGCCAGCAGCTTTGGGGACAGGACCTACGAGCAGTACTTC
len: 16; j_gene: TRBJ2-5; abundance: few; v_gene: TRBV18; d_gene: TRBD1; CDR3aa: CASSPGTGDHQETQYF; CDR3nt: TGTGCCAGCTCACCCGGGACAGGGGATCATCAAGAGACCCAGTACTTC
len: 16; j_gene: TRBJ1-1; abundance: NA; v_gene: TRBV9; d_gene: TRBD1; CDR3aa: CASSAGPGRGDTEAFF; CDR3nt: TGTGCCAGCAGCGCGGGCCCTGGCAGGGGGGACACTGAAGCTTTCTTT
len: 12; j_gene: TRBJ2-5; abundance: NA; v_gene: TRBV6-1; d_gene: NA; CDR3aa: CALTGGGETQYF; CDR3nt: TGTGCCCTGACGGGGGGCGGTGAGACCCAGTACTTC
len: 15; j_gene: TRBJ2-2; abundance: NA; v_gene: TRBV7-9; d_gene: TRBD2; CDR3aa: CASSPGGTNTGELFF; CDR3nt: TGTGCCAGCAGCCCCGGGGGGACCAACACCGGGGAGCTGTTTTTT
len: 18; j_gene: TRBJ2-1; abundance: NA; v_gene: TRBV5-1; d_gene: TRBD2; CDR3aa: CASSLVNSGRSSYNEQFF; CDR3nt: TGCGCCAGCAGCTTGGTCAATAGCGGGAGGAGCTCCTACAATGAGCAGTTCTTC
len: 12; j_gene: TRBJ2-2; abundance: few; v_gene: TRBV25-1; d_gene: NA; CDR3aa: CASSRYTGELFF; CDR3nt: TGTGCCAGCAGTCGGTACACCGGGGAGCTGTTTTTT
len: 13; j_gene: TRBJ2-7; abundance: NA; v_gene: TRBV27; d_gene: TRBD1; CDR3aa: CASRGTGVYEQYF; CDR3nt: TGTGCCAGCAGGGGGACAGGGGTTTACGAGCAGTACTTC
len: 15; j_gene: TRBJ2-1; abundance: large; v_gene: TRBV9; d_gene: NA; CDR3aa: CASSVGFNLNNEQFF; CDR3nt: TGTGCCAGCAGCGTAGGTTTTAACTTGAACAATGAGCAGTTCTTC
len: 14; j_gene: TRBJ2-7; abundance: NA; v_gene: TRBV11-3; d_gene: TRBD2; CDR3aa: CASSLVGRLDEQYF; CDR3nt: TGTGCCAGCAGCTTGGTCGGGAGGCTCGACGAGCAGTACTTC
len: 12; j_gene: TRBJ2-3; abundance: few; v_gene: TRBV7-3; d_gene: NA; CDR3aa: CASSSSADTQYF; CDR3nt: TGTGCCAGCAGCTCAAGCGCAGATACGCAGTATTTT
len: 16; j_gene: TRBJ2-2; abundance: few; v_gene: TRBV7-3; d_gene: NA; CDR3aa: CASSLNTGPNTGELFF; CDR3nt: TGTGCCAGCAGCTTAAATACAGGACCTAACACCGGGGAGCTGTTTTTT
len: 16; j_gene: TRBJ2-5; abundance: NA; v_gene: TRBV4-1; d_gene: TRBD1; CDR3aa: CASSQGGQTYQETQYF; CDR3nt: TGCGCCAGCAGCCAAGGGGGACAGACGTACCAAGAGACCCAGTACTTC
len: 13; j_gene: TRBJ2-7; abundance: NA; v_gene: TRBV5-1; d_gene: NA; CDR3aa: CASTPGWKDEQYF; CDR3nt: TGCGCCAGCACGCCGGGGTGGAAGGACGAGCAGTACTTC
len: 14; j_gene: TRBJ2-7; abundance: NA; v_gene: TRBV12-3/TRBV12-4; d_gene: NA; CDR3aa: CASSSPDSGTEQYF; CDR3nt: TGTGCCAGCAGTTCCCCGGACTCCGGGACCGAGCAGTACTTC
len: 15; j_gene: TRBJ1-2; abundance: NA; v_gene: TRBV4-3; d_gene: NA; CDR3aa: CASSQDPSAGYGYTF; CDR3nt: TGCGCCAGCAGCCAAGATCCATCGGCAGGCTATGGCTACACCTTC
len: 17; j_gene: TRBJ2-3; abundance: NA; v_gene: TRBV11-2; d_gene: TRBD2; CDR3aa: CASSLGVLVGGTDTQYF; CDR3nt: TGTGCCAGCAGCTTAGGTGTCCTAGTGGGGGGGACAGATACGCAGTATTTT
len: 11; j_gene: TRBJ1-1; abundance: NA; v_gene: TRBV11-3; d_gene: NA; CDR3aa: CASSPGGEAFF; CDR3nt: TGTGCCAGCAGCCCCGGAGGGGAAGCTTTCTTT